The T cell receptor (beta chain) described here comes from a study of cytomegalovirus exposure and HLA in healthy donors. The PCR made use of 60 Vbeta and 13 Jbeta primers. The protocol was immunoSEQ multiplex PCR, while the TCRdb copy is restricted to in-frame clones and leaves out a portion. The profile shows 160,000 or so clones, more than 75% of them singletons. This sequence was found in a woman between 18 and 29 years old in good health and CMV-seronegative. Material: PBMCs.

In DNA, the CDR3 is TGTGCCAGCAGCTTAGTAGCGGGCTCCTACAATGAGCAGTTCTTC. Its translation: CASSLVAGSYNEQFF. V usage is TRBV7-9 and J usage is TRBJ2-1; 7 positions match TRBD2. Germline assignment: CDR1 SEHNR and CDR2 FQNEAQ (reference sequence). Germline trimming cut 1 base from V and 0 bases from J; bases unmatched to any gene: 0. This CDR3 comprises 15 residues.